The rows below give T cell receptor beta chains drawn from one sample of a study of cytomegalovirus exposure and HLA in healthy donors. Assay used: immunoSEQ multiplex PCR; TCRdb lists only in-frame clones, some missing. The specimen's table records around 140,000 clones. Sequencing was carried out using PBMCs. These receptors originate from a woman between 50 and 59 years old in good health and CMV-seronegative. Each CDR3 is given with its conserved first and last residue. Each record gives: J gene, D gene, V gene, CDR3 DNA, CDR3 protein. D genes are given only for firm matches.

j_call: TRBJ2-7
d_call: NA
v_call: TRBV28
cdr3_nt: TGTGCCAGCAGTTTTTCCCTGAGCTCCTACGAGCAGTACTTC
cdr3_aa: CASSFSLSSYEQYF

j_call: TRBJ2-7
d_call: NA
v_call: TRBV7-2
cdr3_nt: TGTGCCAGCAGCTTAGACAGGGCCTCCTACGAGCAGTACTTC
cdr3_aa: CASSLDRASYEQYF

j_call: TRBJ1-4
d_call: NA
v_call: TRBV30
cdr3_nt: TGTGCCTGGAGTGTACAGGGCGTTAATGAAAAACTGTTTTTT
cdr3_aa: CAWSVQGVNEKLFF

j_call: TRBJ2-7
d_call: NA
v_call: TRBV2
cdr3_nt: TGTGCCAGCAGCAGTCACTACGAGCAGTACTTC
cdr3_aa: CASSSHYEQYF

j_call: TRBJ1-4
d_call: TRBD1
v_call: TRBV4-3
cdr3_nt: TGCGCCAGCAGCCAAGATCCAGGAACAGGGGGTGAAAAACTGTTTTTT
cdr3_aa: CASSQDPGTGGEKLFF

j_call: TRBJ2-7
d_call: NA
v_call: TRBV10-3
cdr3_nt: TGTGCCACCGTGGACAGTTCCTACGAGCAGTACTTC
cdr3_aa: CATVDSSYEQYF

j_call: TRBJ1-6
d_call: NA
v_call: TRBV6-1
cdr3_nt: TGTGCCAGTTTTTTGACCTTCGTGGGGCAATCACCCCTCCACTTT
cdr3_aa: CASFLTFVGQSPLHF

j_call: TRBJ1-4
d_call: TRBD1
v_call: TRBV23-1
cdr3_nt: TGCGCCAGCAGTCTGGGGACAGGGGCCATCCCAAGGGAAAAACTGTTTTTT
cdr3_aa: CASSLGTGAIPREKLFF

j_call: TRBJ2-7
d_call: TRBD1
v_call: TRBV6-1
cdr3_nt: TGTGCCAGCAGTGAAGCGGACAGGGCCTACGAGCAGTACTTC
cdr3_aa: CASSEADRAYEQYF

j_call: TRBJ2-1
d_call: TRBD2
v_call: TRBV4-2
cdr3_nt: TGTGCCAGCAGCCAAGGCGCTAGCGGGGGGGCATATCAGTTCTTC
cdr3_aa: CASSQGASGGAYQFF

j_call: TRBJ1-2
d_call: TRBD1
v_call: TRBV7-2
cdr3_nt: TGTGCCAGCAGCCTAGACAGGGCTGGCTACACCTTC
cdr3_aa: CASSLDRAGYTF

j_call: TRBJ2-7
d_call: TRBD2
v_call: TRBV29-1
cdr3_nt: TGCAGCGCCCGGACTAGCGGGGCCTACGAGCAGTACTTC
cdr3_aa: CSARTSGAYEQYF

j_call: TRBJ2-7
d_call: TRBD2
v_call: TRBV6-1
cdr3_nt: TGTGCCGTCCAGTTAGCGGGTGGGGCCTACGAGCAGTACTTC
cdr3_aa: CAVQLAGGAYEQYF

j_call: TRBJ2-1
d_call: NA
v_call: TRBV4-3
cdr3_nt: TGCGCCAGCAGCCCAGGGACTTCCTACAATGAGCAGTTCTTC
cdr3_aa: CASSPGTSYNEQFF

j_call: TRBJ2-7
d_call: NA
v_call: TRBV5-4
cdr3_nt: TGTGCCAGCAGAAACCGGGGCGAGCAGTACTTC
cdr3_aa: CASRNRGEQYF

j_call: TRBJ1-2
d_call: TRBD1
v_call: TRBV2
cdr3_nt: TGTGCCAGCAGACGGACAGGGGCGATCAACTATGGCTACACCTTC
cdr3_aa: CASRRTGAINYGYTF

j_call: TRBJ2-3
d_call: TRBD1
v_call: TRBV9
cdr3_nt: TGTGCCAGCAGCTCTCGACAGGGGAGCGGCACAGATACGCAGTATTTT
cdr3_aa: CASSSRQGSGTDTQYF

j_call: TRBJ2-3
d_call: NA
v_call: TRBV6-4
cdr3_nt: TGTGCCAGCAGTGACAGGGGGTTTAGCACAGATACGCAGTATTTT
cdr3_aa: CASSDRGFSTDTQYF

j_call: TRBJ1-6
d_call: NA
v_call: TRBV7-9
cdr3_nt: TGTGCCAGCAGCCGCGGACAAGGGAATTCACCCCTCCACTTT
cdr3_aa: CASSRGQGNSPLHF

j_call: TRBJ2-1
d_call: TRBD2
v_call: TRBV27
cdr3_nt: TGTGCCAGCAGTTTTAGCGGGGCTTACAATGAGCAGTTCTTC
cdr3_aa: CASSFSGAYNEQFF

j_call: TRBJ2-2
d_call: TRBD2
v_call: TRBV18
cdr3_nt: TGTGCCAGCTCACCAGATATAGCGGGGATTAACACCGGGGAGCTGTTTTTT
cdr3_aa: CASSPDIAGINTGELFF

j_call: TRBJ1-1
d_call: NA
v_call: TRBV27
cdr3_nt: TGTGCCAGCAGCCCTCGAGCGGGACTGAACACTGAAGCTTTCTTT
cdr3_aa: CASSPRAGLNTEAFF

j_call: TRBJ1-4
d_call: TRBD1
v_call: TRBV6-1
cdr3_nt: TGTGCCAGCAGCACCGGGACAGGGAATGAAAAACTGTTTTTT
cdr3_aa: CASSTGTGNEKLFF

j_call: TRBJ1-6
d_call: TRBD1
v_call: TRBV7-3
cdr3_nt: TGTGCCAGCAGCACGACAGGGGATTCACCCCTCCACTTT
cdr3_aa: CASSTTGDSPLHF

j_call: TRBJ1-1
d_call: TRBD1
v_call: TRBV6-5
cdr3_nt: TGTGCCAGCAGTTATGCGACAGGGGCAAACACTGAAGCCTTCTTT
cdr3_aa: CASSYATGANTEAFF

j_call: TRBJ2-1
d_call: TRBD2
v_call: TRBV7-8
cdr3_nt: TGTGCCAGCAGCTTGGCCACTAGCGGGGTTTACAATGAGCAGTTCTTC
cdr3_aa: CASSLATSGVYNEQFF

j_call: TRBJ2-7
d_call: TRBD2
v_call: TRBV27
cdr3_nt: TGTGCCAGCAGTTCACATCTCGGGACTAGAGCCTACGAGCAGTACTTC
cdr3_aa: CASSSHLGTRAYEQYF

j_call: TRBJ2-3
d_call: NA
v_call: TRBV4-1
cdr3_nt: TGCGCCAGCAGCCAAGATGGGTCCAGGTCGCTCGCCAGCGGAGATACGCAGTATTTT
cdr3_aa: CASSQDGSRSLASGDTQYF

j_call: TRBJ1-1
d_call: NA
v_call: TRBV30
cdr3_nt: TGTGCCTGTGCGACAGGCTTGAACACTGAAGCTTTCTTT
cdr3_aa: CACATGLNTEAFF

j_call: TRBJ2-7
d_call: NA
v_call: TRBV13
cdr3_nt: TGTGCCAGCAGCCGAGGCTACGAGCAGTACTTC
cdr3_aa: CASSRGYEQYF

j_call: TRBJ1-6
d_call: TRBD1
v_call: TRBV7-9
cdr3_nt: TGTGCCAGCAGGACAGGGTTGGAGTCCTATAATTCACCCCTCCACTTT
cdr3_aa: CASRTGLESYNSPLHF

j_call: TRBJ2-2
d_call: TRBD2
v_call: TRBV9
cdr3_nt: TGTGCCAGCAGCATAGCGGGACTCAACACCGGGGAGCTGTTTTTT
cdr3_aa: CASSIAGLNTGELFF

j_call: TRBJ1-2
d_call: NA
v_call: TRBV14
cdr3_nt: TGTGCCAGCAGCCAAGACCATTGGGGGGACTATGGCTACACCTTC
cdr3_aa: CASSQDHWGDYGYTF

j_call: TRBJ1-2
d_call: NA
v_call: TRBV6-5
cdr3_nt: TGTGCCAGCAGCTTGACAGCGAACTATGGCTACACCTTC
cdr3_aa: CASSLTANYGYTF

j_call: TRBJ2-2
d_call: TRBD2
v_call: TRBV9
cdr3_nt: TGTGCCAGCAGCATACCTAAGGCGGGGGGGCAGTCCGGGGAGCTGTTTTTT
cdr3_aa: CASSIPKAGGQSGELFF

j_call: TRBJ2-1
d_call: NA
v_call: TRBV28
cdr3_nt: TGTGCCAGCAGTTTTCCGCGTAATGAGCAGTTCTTC
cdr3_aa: CASSFPRNEQFF

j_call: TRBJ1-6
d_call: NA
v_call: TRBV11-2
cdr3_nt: TGTGCCAGCAGCTTCAACTCCTATAATTCACCCCTCCACTTT
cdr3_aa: CASSFNSYNSPLHF

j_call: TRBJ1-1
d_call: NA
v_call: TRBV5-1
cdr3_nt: TGCGCCAGCAGCTTGGCAGGAGGAAACACTGAAGCTTTCTTT
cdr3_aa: CASSLAGGNTEAFF

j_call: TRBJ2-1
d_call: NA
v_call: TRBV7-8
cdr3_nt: TGTGCCAGCAGCCCGCGGGCCCCCTACAATGAGCAGTTCTTC
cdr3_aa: CASSPRAPYNEQFF

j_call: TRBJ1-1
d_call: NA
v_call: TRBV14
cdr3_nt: TGTGCCAGCAGCCGCCGACACGCAAACACTGAAGCTTTCTTT
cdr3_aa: CASSRRHANTEAFF

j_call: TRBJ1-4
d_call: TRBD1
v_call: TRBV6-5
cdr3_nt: TGTGCCAGCAGTTACTCGCCGACAGGGACTAATGAAAAACTGTTTTTT
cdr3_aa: CASSYSPTGTNEKLFF

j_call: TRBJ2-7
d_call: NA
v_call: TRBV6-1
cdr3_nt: TGTGCCAGCAGTGGGGGGCGGCTTCTCGAGCAGTACTTC
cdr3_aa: CASSGGRLLEQYF

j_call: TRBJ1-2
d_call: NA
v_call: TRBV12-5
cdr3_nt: TGTGCTAGTGGTTTGACGGCCGAGAGGTACTATGGCTACACCTTC
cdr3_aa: CASGLTAERYYGYTF

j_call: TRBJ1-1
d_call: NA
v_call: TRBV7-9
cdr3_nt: TGTGCCAGCAGCCCCCCAACGGCAGGCTGGGCTTTCTTT
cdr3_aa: CASSPPTAGWAFF

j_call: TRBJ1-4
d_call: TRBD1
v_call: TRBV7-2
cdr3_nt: TGTGCCAGCAGCTCGGACAGGGGGTGGGGAAAACTGTTTTTT
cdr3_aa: CASSSDRGWGKLFF

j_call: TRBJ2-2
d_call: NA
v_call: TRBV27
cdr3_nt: TGTGCCAGCAGTTTGGGTGGGGGGAGGACCGGGGAGCTGTTTTTT
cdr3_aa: CASSLGGGRTGELFF

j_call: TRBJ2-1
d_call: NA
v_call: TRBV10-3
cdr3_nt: TGTGCCATCAGTGAGGAGAGGTGGGAGTTATACAATGAGCAGTTCTTC
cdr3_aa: CAISEERWELYNEQFF

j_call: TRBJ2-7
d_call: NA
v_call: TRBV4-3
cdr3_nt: TGCGCCAGCAGCCAAGAACTAGTCATCTCCTACGAGCAGTACTTC
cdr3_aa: CASSQELVISYEQYF

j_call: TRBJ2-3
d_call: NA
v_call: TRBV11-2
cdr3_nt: TGTGCCAGCAGCTTTAAAAACAGGGAAGTCACAGATACGCAGTATTTT
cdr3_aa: CASSFKNREVTDTQYF

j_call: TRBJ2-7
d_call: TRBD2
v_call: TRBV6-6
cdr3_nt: TGTGCCAGCAGTTACTCCCAACTAGCGGAGGGAAGGGGGCAGTACTTC
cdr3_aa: CASSYSQLAEGRGQYF

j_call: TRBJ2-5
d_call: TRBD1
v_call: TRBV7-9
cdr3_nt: TGTGCCAGCAGCAACGTGGACAGGGGTGAGGGTGAGACCCAGTACTTC
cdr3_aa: CASSNVDRGEGETQYF

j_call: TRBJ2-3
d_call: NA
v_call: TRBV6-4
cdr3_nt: TGTGCCAGCCCTAGGGGGGGAGGGCCTTGGGGAGATACGCAGTATTTT
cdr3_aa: CASPRGGGPWGDTQYF

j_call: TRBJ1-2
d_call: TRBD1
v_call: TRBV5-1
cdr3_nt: TGCGCCAGCAGCCCTGGACAGGGTAAAGCGAACTATGGCTACACCTTC
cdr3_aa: CASSPGQGKANYGYTF

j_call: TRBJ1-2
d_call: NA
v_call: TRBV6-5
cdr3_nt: TGTGCCAGCAGTAAAACCCCAGGGTCGGGCTACACCTTC
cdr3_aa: CASSKTPGSGYTF

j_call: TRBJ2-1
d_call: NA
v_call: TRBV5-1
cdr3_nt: TGCGCCAGCAGCTTGTCCCGGGACATCCGCTACAATGAGCAGTTCTTC
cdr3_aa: CASSLSRDIRYNEQFF

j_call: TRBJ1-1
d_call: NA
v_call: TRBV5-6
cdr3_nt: TGTGCCAGCAGCGACATCTTGAACACTGAAGCTTTCTTT
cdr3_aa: CASSDILNTEAFF

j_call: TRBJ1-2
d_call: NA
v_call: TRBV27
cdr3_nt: TGTGCCAGCAGTTTAACGTGGCACTATGGCTACACCTTC
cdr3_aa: CASSLTWHYGYTF

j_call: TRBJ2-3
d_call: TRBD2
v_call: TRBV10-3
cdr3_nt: TGTGCCATCAGTAGCGGGATCGCAGATACGCAGTATTTT
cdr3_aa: CAISSGIADTQYF